A selection of T cell receptor beta chains follows, all from one sample in a study of shared clonotypes between healthy human individuals. Assay used: immunoSEQ multiplex PCR; TCRdb lists only in-frame clones, some missing. The sample consists of approximately 2.5 million clones, approximately 94% of them appearing once. The sequenced sample consisted of naive CD4+ T cells from PBMCs. These receptors all come from a man between 18 and 35 years old in good health. Some clones in this sample may be carry-over from other donors' samples. Each CDR3 is given with its conserved first and last residue. D genes are given only for firm matches. Clone size is stated in some rows and not others, as once, few, many or a class when expanded.

-,TRBD1,TRBJ2-6,TRBV4-1,CASSPTPTGQDRGGANVLTF,TGCGCCAGCAGCCCCACACCTACGGGACAGGATAGAGGAGGGGCCAACGTCCTGACTTTC
-,-,TRBJ1-4,TRBV4-3,CASSQGSLDEKLFF,TGCGCCAGCAGCCAAGGAAGCCTGGATGAAAAACTGTTTTTT
once,-,TRBJ1-1,TRBV5-1,CASSPGDLTEAFF,TGCGCCAGCAGCCCGGGGGACCTTACCGAAGCTTTCTTT
-,-,TRBJ2-5,TRBV14,CASSTRQLQETQYF,TGTGCCAGCAGCACCCGACAGCTTCAAGAGACCCAGTACTTC
-,-,TRBJ2-5,TRBV7-6,CASSPRETQYF,TGTGCCAGCAGCCCCCGGGAGACCCAGTACTTC
-,-,TRBJ2-1,TRBV11-2,CASSFRGEQSYNEQFF,TGTGCCAGCAGCTTTAGGGGGGAGCAGTCCTACAATGAGCAGTTCTTC
-,-,TRBJ1-3,TRBV7-2,CASSLGRRGGNTIYF,TGTGCCAGCAGCTTAGGACGCAGGGGAGGAAACACCATATATTTT
-,TRBD2,TRBJ2-7,TRBV5-4,CASSYIGLAGRYEQYF,TGTGCCAGCAGCTACATCGGACTAGCGGGCCGGTACGAGCAGTACTTC
-,TRBD1,TRBJ2-5,TRBV5-4,CASSLKGAETQYF,TGTGCCAGCAGCTTGAAGGGGGCTGAGACCCAGTACTTC
-,TRBD2,TRBJ2-2,TRBV5-1,CASSLTQLLAGITGELFF,TGCGCCAGCAGCTTGACACAGTTACTAGCGGGGATCACCGGGGAGCTGTTTTTT
-,-,TRBJ1-6,TRBV7-9,CASSFGTGYNSPLHF,TGTGCCAGCAGCTTCGGCACAGGTTATAATTCACCCCTCCACTTT
-,TRBD1,TRBJ1-2,TRBV4-2,CASSHTGLTRSGGTF,TGTGCCAGCAGCCACACCGGGCTTACTAGGTCAGGGGGCACCTTC
-,-,TRBJ1-3,TRBV30,CAYRFLSGNTIYF,TGTGCCTACAGGTTCCTCTCTGGAAACACCATATATTTT
-,TRBD2,TRBJ2-7,TRBV5-4,CASRLFSGLADSYEQYF,TGTGCCAGCAGGCTATTTTCGGGACTAGCGGACTCCTACGAGCAGTACTTC
-,-,TRBJ1-1,TRBV2,CASRKTVNTEAFF,TGTGCCAGCAGAAAGACAGTGAACACTGAAGCTTTCTTT
-,-,TRBJ2-3,TRBV10-3,CAISESGGLSTDTQYF,TGTGCCATCAGTGAATCGGGGGGCTTGAGCACAGATACGCAGTATTTT
-,-,TRBJ2-5,TRBV11-2,CASSFTDPTETQYF,TGTGCCAGCAGCTTCACGGACCCTACGGAGACCCAGTACTTC
-,TRBD2,TRBJ2-7,TRBV28,CASSLPSGLAVPVLYEQYF,TGTGCCAGCAGTCTCCCTTCAGGACTAGCGGTCCCCGTACTTTACGAGCAGTACTTC
-,TRBD1,TRBJ2-5,TRBV19,CASSIEWRTGGPGGETQYF,TGTGCCAGTAGTATTGAGTGGAGGACAGGGGGACCCGGGGGAGAGACCCAGTACTTC
-,-,TRBJ2-1,TRBV6-5,CASSYVAGKNEQFF,TGTGCCAGCAGTTACGTGGCAGGCAAGAATGAGCAGTTCTTC
-,TRBD1,TRBJ1-4,TRBV4-2,CASSQGVPTGGEKLFF,TGTGCCAGCAGCCAAGGGGTCCCAACAGGGGGAGAAAAACTGTTTTTT
-,-,TRBJ1-5,TRBV27,CATFAGVQPQHF,TGTGCCACCTTCGCCGGGGTACAGCCCCAGCATTTT
-,-,TRBJ1-2,TRBV7-8,CASSLDLTASRYGYTF,TGTGCCAGCAGCTTAGACTTGACTGCCTCCCGTTATGGCTACACCTTC
-,TRBD2,TRBJ2-7,TRBV19,CASRPAGGPDSYEQYF,TGTGCCAGTAGACCAGCGGGAGGCCCAGACTCCTACGAGCAGTACTTC
-,TRBD2,TRBJ2-1,TRBV10-3,CAISEPGTSGFF,TGTGCCATCAGTGAACCCGGGACTAGCGGGTTCTTC
-,-,TRBJ2-7,TRBV11-1,CASRPYGGWDYEQYF,TGTGCCAGCAGACCCTACGGAGGTTGGGACTACGAGCAGTACTTC